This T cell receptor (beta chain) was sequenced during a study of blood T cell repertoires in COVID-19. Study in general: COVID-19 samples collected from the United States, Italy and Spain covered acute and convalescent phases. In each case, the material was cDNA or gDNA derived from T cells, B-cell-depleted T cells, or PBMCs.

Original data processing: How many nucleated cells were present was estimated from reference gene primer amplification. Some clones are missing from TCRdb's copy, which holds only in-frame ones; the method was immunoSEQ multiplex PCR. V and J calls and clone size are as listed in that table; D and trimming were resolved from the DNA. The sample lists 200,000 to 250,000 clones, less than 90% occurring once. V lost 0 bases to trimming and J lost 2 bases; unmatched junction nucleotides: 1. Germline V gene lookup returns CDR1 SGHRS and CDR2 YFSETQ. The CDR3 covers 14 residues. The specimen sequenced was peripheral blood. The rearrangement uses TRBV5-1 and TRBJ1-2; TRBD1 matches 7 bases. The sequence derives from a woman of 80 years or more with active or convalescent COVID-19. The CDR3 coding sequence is TGCGCCAGCAGCTTGGAGGGACAGAACTATGGCTACACCTTC. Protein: CASSLEGQNYGYTF.